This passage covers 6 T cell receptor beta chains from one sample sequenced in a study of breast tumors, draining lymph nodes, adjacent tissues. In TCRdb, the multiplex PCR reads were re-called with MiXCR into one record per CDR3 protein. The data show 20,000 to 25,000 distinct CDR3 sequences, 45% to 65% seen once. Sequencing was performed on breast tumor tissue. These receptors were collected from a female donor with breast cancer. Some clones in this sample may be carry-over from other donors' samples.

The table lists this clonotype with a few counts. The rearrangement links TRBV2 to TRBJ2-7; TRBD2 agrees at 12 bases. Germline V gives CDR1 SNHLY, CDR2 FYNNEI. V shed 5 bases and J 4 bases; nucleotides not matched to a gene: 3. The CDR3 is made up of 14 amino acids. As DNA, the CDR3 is TGTGCCAGCAGTTCGACTAGCGGGAGTTACGAGCAGTACTTC. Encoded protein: CASSSTSGSYEQYF.

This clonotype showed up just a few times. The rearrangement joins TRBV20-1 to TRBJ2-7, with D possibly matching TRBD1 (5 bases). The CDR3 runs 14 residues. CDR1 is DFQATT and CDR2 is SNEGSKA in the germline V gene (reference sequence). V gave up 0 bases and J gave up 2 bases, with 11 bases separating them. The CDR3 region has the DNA TGCAGTGCTAGAGATGCTGGCAGGGCCTACGAGCAGTACGTC. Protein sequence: CSARDAGRAYEQYV.

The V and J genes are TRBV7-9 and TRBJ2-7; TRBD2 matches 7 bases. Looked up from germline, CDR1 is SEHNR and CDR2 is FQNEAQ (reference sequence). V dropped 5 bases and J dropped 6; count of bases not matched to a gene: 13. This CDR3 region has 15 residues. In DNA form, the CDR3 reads TGTGCCAGCAGCGACAGAAATGGGGGGGGTGGCGAGCAGTACTTC. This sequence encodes CASSDRNGGGGEQYF.

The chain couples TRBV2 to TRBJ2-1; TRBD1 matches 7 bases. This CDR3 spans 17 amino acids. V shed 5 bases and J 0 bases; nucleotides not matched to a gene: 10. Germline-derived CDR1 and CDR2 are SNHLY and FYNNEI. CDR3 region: CASSPGVGDSSYNEQFF. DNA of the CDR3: TGTGCCAGCAGTCCCGGTGTAGGGGACAGCTCCTACAATGAGCAGTTCTTC.

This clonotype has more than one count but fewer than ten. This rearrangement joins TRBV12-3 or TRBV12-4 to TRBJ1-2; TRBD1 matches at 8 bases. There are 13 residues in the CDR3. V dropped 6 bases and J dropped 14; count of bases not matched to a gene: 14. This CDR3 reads CASRGGQGEGQTF. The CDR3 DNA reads TGTGCCAGCAGGGGCGGACAGGGTGAGGGGCAGACCTTC.

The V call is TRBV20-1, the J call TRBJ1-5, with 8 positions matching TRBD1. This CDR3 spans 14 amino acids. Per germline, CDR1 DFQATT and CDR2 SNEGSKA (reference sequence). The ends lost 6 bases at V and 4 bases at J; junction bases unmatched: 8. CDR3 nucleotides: TGCAGTGCCTGGACAGGGAATATTAATCAGCCCCAGCATTTT. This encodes CSAWTGNINQPQHF.